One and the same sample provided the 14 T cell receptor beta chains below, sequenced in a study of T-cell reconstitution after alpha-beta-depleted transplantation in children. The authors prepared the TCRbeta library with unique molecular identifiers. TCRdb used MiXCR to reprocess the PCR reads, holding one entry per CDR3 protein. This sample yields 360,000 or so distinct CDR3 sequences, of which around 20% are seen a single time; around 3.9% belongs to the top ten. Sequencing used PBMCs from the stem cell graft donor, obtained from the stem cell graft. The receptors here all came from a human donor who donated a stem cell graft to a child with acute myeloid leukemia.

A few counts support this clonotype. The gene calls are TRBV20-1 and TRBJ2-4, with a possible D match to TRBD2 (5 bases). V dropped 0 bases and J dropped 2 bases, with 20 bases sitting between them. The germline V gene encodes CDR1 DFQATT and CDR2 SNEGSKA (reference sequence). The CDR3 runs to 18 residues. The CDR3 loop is CSARDQRSLPYPKNIQYF. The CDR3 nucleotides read TGCAGTGCTAGAGATCAGCGGAGTCTACCATATCCCAAAAACATTCAGTACTTC.

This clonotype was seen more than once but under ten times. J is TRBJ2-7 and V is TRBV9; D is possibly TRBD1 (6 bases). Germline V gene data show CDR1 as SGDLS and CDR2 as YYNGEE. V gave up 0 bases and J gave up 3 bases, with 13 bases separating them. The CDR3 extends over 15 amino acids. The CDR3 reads CASSVVPGESYEQYF. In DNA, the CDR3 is TGTGCCAGCAGCGTAGTGCCAGGGGAAAGCTACGAGCAGTACTTC.

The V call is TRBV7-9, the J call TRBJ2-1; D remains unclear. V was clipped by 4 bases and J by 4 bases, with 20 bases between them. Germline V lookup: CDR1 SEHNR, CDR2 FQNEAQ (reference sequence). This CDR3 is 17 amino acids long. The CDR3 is CASSSTDGRVIYNEQFF. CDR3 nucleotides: TGTGCCAGCAGCTCGACGGACGGCCGTGTCATATACAATGAGCAGTTCTTC.

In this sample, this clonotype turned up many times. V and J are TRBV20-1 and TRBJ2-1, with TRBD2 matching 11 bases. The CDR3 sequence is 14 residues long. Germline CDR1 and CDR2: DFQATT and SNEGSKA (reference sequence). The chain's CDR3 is CSVAGGSYVDEQFF. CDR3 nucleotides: TGCAGCGTAGCGGGAGGGTCCTATGTGGATGAGCAGTTCTTC.

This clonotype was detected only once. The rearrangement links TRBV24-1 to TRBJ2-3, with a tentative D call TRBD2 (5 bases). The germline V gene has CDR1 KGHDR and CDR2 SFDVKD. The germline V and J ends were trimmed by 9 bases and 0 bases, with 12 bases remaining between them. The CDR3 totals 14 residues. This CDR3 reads CATSDRGSTDTQYF. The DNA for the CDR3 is TGTGCCACCTCGGACCGAGGGAGCACAGATACGCAGTATTTT.

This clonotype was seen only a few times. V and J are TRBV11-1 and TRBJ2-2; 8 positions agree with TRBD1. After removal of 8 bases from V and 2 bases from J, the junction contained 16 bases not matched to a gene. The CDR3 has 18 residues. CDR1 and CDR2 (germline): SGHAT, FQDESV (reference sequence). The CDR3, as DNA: TGTGCCAGCCTCCCCGTGCCGCCCGGGACAGGAAACACCGGGGAGCTGTTTTTT. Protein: CASLPVPPGTGNTGELFF.

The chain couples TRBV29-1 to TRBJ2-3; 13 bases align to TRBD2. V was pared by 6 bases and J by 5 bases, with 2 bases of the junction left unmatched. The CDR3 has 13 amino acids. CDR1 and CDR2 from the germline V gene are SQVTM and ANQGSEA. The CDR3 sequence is CSVRTSGRDTQYF. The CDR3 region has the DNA TGCAGCGTACGGACTAGCGGGAGAGATACGCAGTATTTT.

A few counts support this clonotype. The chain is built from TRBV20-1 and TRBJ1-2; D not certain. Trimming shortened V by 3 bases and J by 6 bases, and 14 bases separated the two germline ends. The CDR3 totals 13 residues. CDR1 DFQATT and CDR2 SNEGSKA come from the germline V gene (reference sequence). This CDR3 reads CSASPHWADGYTF. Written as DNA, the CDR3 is TGCAGTGCTAGTCCACATTGGGCCGATGGCTACACCTTC.

Here the CDR3 DNA reads TGCAGTGCTAGTAAAGGGAGTGCAGATACGCAGTATTTT. Translated, it gives CSASKGSADTQYF. The chain couples TRBV20-1 to TRBJ2-3, with D perhaps matching TRBD2 (5 bases). V lost 3 bases and J 4 bases, leaving 11 bases between the germline ends. The germline gives CDR1 DFQATT, CDR2 SNEGSKA (reference sequence). This CDR3 has 13 amino acids.

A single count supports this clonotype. This CDR3 is CASSPFGAIYEQYF. The CDR3 DNA sequence: TGTGCCAGCAGCCCCTTTGGGGCGATCTACGAGCAGTACTTC. V and J are TRBV7-2 and TRBJ2-7; TRBD1 is a possible D gene (5 bases). Trimming stripped 5 bases from V and 3 bases from J, with 14 bases between. CDR1 is SGHTA, CDR2 FQGNSA, per germline. The CDR3 runs 14 residues.

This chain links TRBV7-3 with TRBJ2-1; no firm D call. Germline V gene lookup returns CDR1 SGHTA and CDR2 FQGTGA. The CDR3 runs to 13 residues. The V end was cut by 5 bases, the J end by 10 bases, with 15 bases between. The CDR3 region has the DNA TGTGCCAGCAGCCATGCGCCTGATCGAGAGCAGTTCTTC. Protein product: CASSHAPDREQFF.

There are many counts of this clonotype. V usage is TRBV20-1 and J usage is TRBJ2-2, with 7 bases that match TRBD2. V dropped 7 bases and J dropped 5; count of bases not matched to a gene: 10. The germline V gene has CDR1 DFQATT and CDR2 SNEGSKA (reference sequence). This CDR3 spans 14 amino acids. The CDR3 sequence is CSGVEGAGTGELFF. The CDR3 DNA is TGCAGTGGAGTGGAGGGAGCGGGGACCGGGGAGCTGTTTTTT.

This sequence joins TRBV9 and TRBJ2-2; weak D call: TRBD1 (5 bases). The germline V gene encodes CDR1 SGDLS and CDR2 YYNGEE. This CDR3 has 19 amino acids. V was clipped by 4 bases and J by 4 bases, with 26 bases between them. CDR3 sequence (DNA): TGTGCCAGCAGCTCAAGTAGGGGTTTAGGGCGAATGTCCACCGGGGAGCTGTTTTTT. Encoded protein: CASSSSRGLGRMSTGELFF.

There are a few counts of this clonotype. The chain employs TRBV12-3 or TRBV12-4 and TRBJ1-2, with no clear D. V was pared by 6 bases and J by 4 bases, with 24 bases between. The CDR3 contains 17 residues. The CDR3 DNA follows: TGTGCCAGCAGCCCTATCGAGGAGATTCGTAGGGTCTATGGCTACACCTTC. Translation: CASSPIEEIRRVYGYTF.